This T cell receptor beta chain was retrieved from a study of vaccination effects on CD4 cells after COVID-19. The culture ran for approximately nine days before CD4+ T cells were isolated. Having tested negative for nucleocapsid antibodies, the vaccine recipients showed no prior SARS-CoV-2 infection. At days 3 and 7, half of the medium was exchanged for IL-2 medium. General study points: Healthy vaccinees' vaccine-induced clones included only 1 of 255 that recognized common cold coronaviruses. The study enrolled few convalescent patients and sampled no early post-infection timepoints.

About this clone itself: Its antigen is as yet unknown.

TCRdb's copy holds only in-frame clones and misses some; the assay was immunoSEQ multiplex PCR. The sample consists of 45,000 to 60,000 clones, around three quarters of them appearing once. This TCR came from a human donor who received a COVID-19 vaccine. This sample comprised CD4+ T cells from PBMCs cultured without peptide, obtained before COVID-19 vaccination.

Here the CDR3 reads CASSRGDRRGETQYF. The CDR3 coding sequence is TGCGCCAGCAGCCGAGGGGACCGCCGGGGAGAGACCCAGTACTTC. The J gene is TRBJ2-5, the V gene TRBV4-1; D possibly matches TRBD1 or TRBD2 (5 bases each). The V end lost 4 bases, the J end lost 4 bases, and 16 bases lay between the germline ends. CDR1 is MGHRA and CDR2 is YSYEKL in the germline V gene. The CDR3 loop spans 15 amino acids.